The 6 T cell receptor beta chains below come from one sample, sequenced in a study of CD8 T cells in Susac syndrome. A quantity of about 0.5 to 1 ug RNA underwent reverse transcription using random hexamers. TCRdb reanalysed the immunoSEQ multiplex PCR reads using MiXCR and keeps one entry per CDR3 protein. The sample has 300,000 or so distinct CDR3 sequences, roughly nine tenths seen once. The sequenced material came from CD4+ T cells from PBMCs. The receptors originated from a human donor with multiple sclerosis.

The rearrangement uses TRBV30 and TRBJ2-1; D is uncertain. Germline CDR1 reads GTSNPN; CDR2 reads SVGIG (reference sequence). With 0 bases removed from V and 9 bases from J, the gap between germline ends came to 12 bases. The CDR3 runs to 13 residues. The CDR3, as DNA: TGTGCCTGGAGTGTAAATATCGAGGTTGAGCAGTTCTTC. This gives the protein CAWSVNIEVEQFF.

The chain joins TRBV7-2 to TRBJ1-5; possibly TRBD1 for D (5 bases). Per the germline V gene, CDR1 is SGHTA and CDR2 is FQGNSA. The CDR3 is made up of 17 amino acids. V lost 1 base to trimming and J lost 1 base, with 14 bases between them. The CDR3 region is CASSLGEGLTSNQPQHF. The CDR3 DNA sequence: TGTGCCAGCAGCTTAGGCGAGGGGTTGACGAGCAATCAGCCCCAGCATTTT.

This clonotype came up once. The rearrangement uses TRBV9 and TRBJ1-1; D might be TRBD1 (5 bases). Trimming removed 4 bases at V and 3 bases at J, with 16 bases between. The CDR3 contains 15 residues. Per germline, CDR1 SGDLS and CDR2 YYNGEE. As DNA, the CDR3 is TGTGCCAGCAGCCTGACCGCAGGGCGATACACTGAAGCTTTCTTT. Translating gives CASSLTAGRYTEAFF.

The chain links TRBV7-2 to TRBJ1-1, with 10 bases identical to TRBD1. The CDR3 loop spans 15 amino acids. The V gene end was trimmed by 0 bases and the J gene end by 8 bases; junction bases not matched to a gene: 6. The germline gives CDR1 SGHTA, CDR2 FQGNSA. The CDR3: CASSLASWGQGEAFF. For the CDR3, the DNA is TGTGCCAGCAGCTTAGCTTCATGGGGACAGGGGGAAGCTTTCTTT.

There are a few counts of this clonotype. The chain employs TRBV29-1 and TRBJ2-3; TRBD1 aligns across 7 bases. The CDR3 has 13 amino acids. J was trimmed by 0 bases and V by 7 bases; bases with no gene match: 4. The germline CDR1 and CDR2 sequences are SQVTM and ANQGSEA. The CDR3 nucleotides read TGCAGCGGTGGGACAGCTAGCACAGATACGCAGTATTTT. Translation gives CSGGTASTDTQYF.

CDR3 sequence reads: CASSQVGQRSYGQHF. CDR3 nucleotide sequence: TGCGCCAGCAGCCAAGTGGGACAGCGCAGCTATGGGCAGCATTTT. The rearrangement uses TRBV4-1 and TRBJ1-5, with 7 nucleotides matching TRBD1. V was clipped by 1 base and J by 13 bases; unmatched bases: 13. CDR3 length: 15 residues. The germline CDR1 and CDR2 sequences are MGHRA and YSYEKL.